The rows below give T cell receptor beta chains drawn from one sample of a study of blood T cell repertoires in COVID-19. Some clones are missing from TCRdb's copy, which holds only in-frame ones; the method was immunoSEQ multiplex PCR. The sample carries approximately 180,000 clones, around 80% recorded once. Sequencing was carried out using PBMCs or T cells enriched from blood (not recorded which). The origin of the receptors is a woman in her fifties or sixties who had recovered from COVID-19. CDR3s include the opening cysteine and the closing phenylalanine or tryptophan. A D gene is named only where the DNA matches it firmly.

v_call: TRBV14
j_call: TRBJ2-2
d_call: NA
cdr3_aa: CASNEWGGTGELFF
cdr3_nt: TGTGCCAGCAACGAGTGGGGAGGCACCGGGGAGCTGTTTTTT

v_call: TRBV9
j_call: TRBJ1-2
d_call: NA
cdr3_aa: CASSVGFGGTNYGYTF
cdr3_nt: TGTGCCAGCAGCGTAGGCTTCGGGGGGACTAACTATGGCTACACCTTC

v_call: TRBV5-1
j_call: TRBJ1-4
d_call: TRBD1
cdr3_aa: CASSIGQGGEKLFF
cdr3_nt: TGCGCCAGCAGCATCGGACAGGGAGGAGAAAAACTGTTTTTT

v_call: TRBV28
j_call: TRBJ1-5
d_call: NA
cdr3_aa: CALSSFSNQPQHF
cdr3_nt: TGTGCCTTGTCTTCCTTTTCTAATCAGCCCCAGCATTTT

v_call: TRBV28
j_call: TRBJ2-1
d_call: TRBD2
cdr3_aa: CASNPTSDYNEQFF
cdr3_nt: TGTGCCAGTAATCCGACTAGCGATTACAATGAGCAGTTCTTC

v_call: TRBV20-1
j_call: TRBJ2-4
d_call: TRBD1
cdr3_aa: CSASSGQGDIQYF
cdr3_nt: TGCAGTGCTAGTTCTGGACAGGGCGACATTCAGTACTTC

v_call: TRBV15
j_call: TRBJ1-6
d_call: TRBD1
cdr3_aa: CATSKGQDNSPLHF
cdr3_nt: TGTGCCACCAGCAAGGGACAGGATAATTCACCCCTCCACTTT

v_call: TRBV28
j_call: TRBJ1-5
d_call: NA
cdr3_aa: CASRIQDQPQHF
cdr3_nt: TGTGCCAGCAGAATCCAGGATCAGCCCCAGCATTTT

v_call: TRBV11-1
j_call: TRBJ2-7
d_call: TRBD2
cdr3_aa: CASSLTGLAGDPGYF
cdr3_nt: TGTGCCAGCAGCTTGACCGGACTAGCGGGAGATCCCGGGTACTTC

v_call: TRBV7-8
j_call: TRBJ2-2
d_call: TRBD2
cdr3_aa: CASRYTSGSNTGELFF
cdr3_nt: TGTGCCAGCAGATATACTAGCGGGAGCAACACCGGGGAGCTGTTTTTT